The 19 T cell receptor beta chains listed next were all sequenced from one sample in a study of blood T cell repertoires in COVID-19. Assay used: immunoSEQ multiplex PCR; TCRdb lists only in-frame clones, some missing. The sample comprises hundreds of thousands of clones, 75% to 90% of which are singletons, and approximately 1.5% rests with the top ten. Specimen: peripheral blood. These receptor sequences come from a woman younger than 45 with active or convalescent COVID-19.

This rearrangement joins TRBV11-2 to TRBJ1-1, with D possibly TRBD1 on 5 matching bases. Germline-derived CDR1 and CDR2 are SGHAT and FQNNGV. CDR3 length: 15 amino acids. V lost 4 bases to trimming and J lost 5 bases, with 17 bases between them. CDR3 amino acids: CASSSIEEGRTEAFF. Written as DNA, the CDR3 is TGTGCCAGCAGCTCCATTGAGGAGGGGCGGACTGAAGCTTTCTTT.

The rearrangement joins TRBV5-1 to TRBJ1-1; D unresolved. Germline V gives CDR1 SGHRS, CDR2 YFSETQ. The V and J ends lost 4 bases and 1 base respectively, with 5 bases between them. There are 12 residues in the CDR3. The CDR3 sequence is CASSEQNTEAFF. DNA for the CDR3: TGCGCCAGCAGCGAGCAGAACACTGAAGCTTTCTTT.

CDR3 DNA: TGCGCCAGCAGACACAACCCGGGACAGGGAGGCAAAAACATTCAGTACTTC. Protein product: CASRHNPGQGGKNIQYF. The chain joins TRBV10-2 to TRBJ2-4, with TRBD1 identical over 9 bases. This CDR3 has 17 residues. The V gene end was trimmed by 6 bases and the J gene end by 3 bases; junction bases not matched to a gene: 12. The V gene's germline CDR1 is WSHSY and CDR2 SAAADI.

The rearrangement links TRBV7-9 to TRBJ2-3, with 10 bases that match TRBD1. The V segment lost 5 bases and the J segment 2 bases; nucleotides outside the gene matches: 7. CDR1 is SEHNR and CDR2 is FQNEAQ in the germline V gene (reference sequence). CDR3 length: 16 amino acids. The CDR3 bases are TGTGCCAGCAGCCCCAGACAGGGGGCTAACACAGATACGCAGTATTTT. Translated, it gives CASSPRQGANTDTQYF.

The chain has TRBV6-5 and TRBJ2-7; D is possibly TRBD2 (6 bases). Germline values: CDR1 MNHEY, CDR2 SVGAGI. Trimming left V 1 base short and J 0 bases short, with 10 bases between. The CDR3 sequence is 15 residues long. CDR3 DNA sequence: TGTGCCAGCAGTTACTTTTCGCGGGACTCCTACGAGCAGTACTTC. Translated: CASSYFSRDSYEQYF.

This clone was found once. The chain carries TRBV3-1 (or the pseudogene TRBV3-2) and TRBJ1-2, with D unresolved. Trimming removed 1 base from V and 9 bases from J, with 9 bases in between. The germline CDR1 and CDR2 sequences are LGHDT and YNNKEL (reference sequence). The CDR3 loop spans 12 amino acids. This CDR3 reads CASSQGFGSYTF. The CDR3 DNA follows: TGTGCCAGCAGCCAAGGGTTCGGGAGCTACACCTTC.

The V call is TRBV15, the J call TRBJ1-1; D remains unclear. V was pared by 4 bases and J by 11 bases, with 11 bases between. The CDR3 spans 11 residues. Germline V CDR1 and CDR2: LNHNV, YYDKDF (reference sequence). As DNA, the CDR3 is TGTGCCACCAGCACCGGACGAGGGGCTTTCTTT. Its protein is CATSTGRGAFF.

The CDR3 bases are TGTGCCAGCAGCTTCCCCGGGACAGGGTTTGGAAACACCATATATTTT. Protein: CASSFPGTGFGNTIYF. The V gene is TRBV7-8, the J gene TRBJ1-3; TRBD1 matches at 9 bases. The CDR3 totals 16 residues. The V gene's germline CDR1 is SGHVS and CDR2 FQNEAQ. J gave up 3 bases and V 3 bases, and 6 bases lay outside the gene matches.

Written as DNA, the CDR3 is TGTGCCAGCAGCCCTCAGAGCGGGGGGAACTACAATGAGCAGTTCTTC. It yields the protein CASSPQSGGNYNEQFF. This chain connects TRBV11-3 to TRBJ2-1; 9 bases align to TRBD2. The CDR3 length is 16 residues. Germline V lookup: CDR1 SGHNT, CDR2 YENEEA. J was trimmed by 3 bases and V by 5 bases; bases with no gene match: 8.

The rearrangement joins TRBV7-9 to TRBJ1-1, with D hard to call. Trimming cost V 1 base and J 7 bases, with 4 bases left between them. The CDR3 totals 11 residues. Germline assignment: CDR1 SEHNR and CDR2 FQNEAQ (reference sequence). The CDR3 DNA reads TGTGCCAGCAGCTTAGACAGTGAAGCTTTCTTT. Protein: CASSLDSEAFF.

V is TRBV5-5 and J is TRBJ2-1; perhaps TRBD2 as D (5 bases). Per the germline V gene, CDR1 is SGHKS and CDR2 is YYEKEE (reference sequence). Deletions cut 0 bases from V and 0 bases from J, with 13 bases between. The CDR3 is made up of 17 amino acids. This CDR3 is CASSLGPGGSSYNEQFF. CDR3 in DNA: TGTGCCAGCAGCTTGGGGCCAGGAGGCAGCTCCTACAATGAGCAGTTCTTC.

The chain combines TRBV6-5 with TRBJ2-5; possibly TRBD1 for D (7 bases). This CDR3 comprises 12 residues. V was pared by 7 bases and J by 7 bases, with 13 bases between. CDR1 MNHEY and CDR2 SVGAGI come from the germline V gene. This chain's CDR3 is CASMSGGGTQYF. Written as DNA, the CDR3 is TGTGCCAGCATGTCAGGGGGAGGGACCCAGTACTTC.

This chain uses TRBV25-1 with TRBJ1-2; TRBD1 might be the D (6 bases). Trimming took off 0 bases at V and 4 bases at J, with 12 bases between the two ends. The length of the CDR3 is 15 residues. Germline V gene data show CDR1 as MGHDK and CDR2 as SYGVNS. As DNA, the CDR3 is TGTGCCAGCAGTGAATATAGGGGGACCGTCTATGGCTACACCTTC. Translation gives CASSEYRGTVYGYTF.

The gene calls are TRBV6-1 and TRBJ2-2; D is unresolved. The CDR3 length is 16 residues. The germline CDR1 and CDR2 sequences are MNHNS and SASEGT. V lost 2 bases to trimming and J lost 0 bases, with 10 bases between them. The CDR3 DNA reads TGTGCCAGCAGTGAAATGGGTCTAGCGAACACCGGGGAGCTGTTTTTT. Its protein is CASSEMGLANTGELFF.

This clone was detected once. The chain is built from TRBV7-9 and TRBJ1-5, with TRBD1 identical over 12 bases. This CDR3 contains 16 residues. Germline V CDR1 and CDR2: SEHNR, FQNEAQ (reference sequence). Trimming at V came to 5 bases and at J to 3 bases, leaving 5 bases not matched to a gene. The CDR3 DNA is TGTGCCAGCAGCCCGGGGACAGGGGGCCCCAATCAGCCCCAGCATTTT. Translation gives CASSPGTGGPNQPQHF.

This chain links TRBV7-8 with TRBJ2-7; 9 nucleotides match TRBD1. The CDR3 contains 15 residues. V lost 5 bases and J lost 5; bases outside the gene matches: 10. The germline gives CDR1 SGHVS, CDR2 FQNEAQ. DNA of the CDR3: TGTGCCAGCAGCCCACCGGGACAGGGAGCCCACGAGCAGTACTTC. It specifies CASSPPGQGAHEQYF.

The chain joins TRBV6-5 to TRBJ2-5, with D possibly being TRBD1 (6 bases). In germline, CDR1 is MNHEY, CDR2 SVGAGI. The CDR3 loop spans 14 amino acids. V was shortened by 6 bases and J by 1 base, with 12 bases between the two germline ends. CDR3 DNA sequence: TGTGCCAGCAGGGAGACAGGAACCCAAGAGACCCAGTACTTC. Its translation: CASRETGTQETQYF.

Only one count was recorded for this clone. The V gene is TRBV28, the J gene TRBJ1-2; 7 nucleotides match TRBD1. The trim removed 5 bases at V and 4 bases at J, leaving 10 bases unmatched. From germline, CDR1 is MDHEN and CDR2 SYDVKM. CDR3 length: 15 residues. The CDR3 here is CASSRGGPQFYGYTF. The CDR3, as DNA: TGTGCCAGCAGTCGAGGGGGCCCCCAGTTCTATGGCTACACCTTC.

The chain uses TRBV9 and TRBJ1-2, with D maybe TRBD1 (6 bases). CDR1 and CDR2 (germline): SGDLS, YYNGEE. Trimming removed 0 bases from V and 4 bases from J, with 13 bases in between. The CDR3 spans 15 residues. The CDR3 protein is CASSVEAGVTYGYTF. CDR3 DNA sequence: TGTGCCAGCAGCGTAGAGGCAGGGGTAACCTATGGCTACACCTTC.